This TCR beta chain was sequenced in a study of T cell repertoires in cytomegalovirus infection (dated by TCRdb to between 2019 and 2020). For the wider study: Donor HLA type was relevant to the analysis, as public TCR beta signatures indicated carriage of CMV infection together with the matching HLA type.

CDR1 and CDR2, per the germline V gene, are MDHEN and SYDVKM. From the cysteine up to the phenylalanine, the CDR3 has a length of 11 residues. Only the CDR3 DNA is retained, 33 bases long and in frame from the first base. V is cut by 7 bases and J by 9 bases, and the space between the germline ends is 13 bases. The table lists this clonotype with many counts. The antigen it recognizes is unknown. Per-nucleotide qualities are absent, and no much larger clonotype sits a single base away. The investigation overall reported the following: The ex vivo response was dominated by HLA-C-restricted CMV-specific TCR beta clonotypes, which also provided the single most frequent clonotype in two of eight donors. Carriers of CMV infection plus the relevant HLA type were discriminated by the cumulative frequency of public TCR beta family members in the study cohort and in an independent roughly 340-donor cohort.

The listed sequencing device is Illumina HiSeq 1500. TCRdb redid the processing of the public reads, applying fastp at Q25 and MiXCR, and retained in-frame beta chains. Entries that share a CDR3 protein sequence are merged under the most common genes and DNA. The sample has fewer than 550,000 distinct CDR3 sequences on record, about 10% of them singletons. The ten biggest clones cover about 10% of the sample. This chain joins TRBV28 to TRBJ2-7, with an unclear D gene assignment. The sequenced material came from PBMCs. This clonotype was obtained from a human donor in good health (CMV status not recorded). Some clones in this sample may be carry-over from other donors' samples. The CDR3 protein sequence reads: CASKYGSMQYF. The nucleotides read TGTGCCAGCAAGTACGGGTCGATGCAGTACTTC.